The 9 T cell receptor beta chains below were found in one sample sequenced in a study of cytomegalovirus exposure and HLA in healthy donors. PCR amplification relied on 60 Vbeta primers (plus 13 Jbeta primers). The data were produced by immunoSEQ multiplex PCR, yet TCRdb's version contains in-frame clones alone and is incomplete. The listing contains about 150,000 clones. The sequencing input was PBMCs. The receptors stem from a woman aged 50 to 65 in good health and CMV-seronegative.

The CDR3 reads CASSLNSQFNEKLFF. DNA for the CDR3: TGTGCCAGCAGTTTGAACAGCCAATTTAATGAAAAACTGTTTTTT. J is TRBJ1-4 and V is TRBV28; D gene unclear. Trimming pared 3 bases from V and 4 bases from J, leaving 12 bases between. Per germline, CDR1 MDHEN and CDR2 SYDVKM. This CDR3 comprises 15 residues.

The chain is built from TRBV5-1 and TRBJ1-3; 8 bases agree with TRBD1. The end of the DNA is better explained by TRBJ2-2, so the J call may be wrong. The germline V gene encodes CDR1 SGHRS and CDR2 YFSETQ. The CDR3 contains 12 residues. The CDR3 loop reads CASSIGQGRLFF. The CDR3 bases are TGCGCCAGCAGCATTGGACAGGGCAGGCTGTTTTTT.

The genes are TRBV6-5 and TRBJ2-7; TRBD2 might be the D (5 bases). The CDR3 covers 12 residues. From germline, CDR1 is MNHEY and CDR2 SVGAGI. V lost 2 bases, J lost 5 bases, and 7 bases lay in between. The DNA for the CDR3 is TGTGCCAGCAGTTACCACGGGAACGAGCAGTACTTC. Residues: CASSYHGNEQYF.

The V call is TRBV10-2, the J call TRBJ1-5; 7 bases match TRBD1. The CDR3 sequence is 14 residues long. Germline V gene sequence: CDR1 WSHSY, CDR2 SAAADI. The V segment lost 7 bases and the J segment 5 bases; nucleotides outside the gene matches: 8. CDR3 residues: CASNLQGLHQPQHF. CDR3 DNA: TGCGCCAGCAACCTACAGGGGTTGCATCAGCCCCAGCATTTT.

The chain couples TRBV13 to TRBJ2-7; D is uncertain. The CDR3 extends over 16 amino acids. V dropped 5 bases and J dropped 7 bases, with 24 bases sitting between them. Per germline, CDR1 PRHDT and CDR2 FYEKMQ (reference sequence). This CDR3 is CASSPASRAVAGEQYF. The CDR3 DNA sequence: TGTGCCAGCAGCCCCGCCTCCCGAGCCGTGGCAGGAGAGCAGTACTTC.

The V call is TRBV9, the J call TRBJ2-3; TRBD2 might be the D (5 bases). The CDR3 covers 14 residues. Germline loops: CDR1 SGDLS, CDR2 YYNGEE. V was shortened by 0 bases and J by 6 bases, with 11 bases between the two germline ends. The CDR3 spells CASSVVGASDTQYF. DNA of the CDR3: TGTGCCAGCAGCGTAGTGGGAGCAAGCGATACGCAGTATTTT.

CDR3 nucleotides: TGTGCCAGCAGCCCCACCCAAGCCCTTCAGGGTTTCGCTGAAGCTTTCTTT. Translating gives CASSPTQALQGFAEAFF. This chain joins TRBV4-2 and TRBJ1-1, with D possibly matching TRBD1 (5 bases). This CDR3 is built from 17 residues. V was trimmed by 4 bases and J by 6 bases, leaving 24 bases between them. Germline-derived CDR1 and CDR2 are LGHNA and YNFKEQ.

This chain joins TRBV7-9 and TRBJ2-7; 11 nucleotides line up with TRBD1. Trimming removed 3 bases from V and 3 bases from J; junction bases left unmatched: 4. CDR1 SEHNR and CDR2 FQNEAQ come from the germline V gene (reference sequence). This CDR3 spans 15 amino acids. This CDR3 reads CASSFLGTGGYEQYF. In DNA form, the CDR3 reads TGTGCCAGCAGCTTTTTAGGGACAGGGGGCTACGAGCAGTACTTC.

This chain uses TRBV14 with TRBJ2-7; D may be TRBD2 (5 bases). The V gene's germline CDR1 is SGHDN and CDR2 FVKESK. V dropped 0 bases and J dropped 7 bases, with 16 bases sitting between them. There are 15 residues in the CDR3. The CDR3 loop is CASSQERAPTGEQYF. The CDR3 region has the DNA TGTGCCAGCAGCCAAGAAAGGGCCCCAACGGGAGAGCAGTACTTC. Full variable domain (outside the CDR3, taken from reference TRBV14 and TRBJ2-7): EAGVTQFPSHSVIEKGQTVTLRCDPISGHDNLYWYRRVMGKEIKFLLHFVKESKQDESGMPNNRFLAERTGGTYSTLKVQPAELEDSGVYFCASSQERAPTGEQYFGPGTRLTVT.